This record concerns one TCR beta chain sequence. Its matching antigen is unknown. TCRdb analysed the multiplex PCR reads with MiXCR anew, one entry per CDR3 protein. Counted here are approximately 230,000 distinct CDR3 sequences, approximately 36% occurring once; the ten biggest clones make up 3% to 4.5%. This sample is drawn from a study of breast tumors, draining lymph nodes, adjacent tissues. The germline V gene encodes CDR1 MNHNY and CDR2 SVGAGI (reference sequence). The CDR3 runs 18 residues. Trimming left V 5 bases short and J 0 bases short, with 20 bases between. Study results and caveats: Tumors had less TCR diversity than lymph nodes, more than nontumor tissue.

Samples came from axillary lymph nodes draining the breast cancer. Sequenced sample: axillary lymph node tissue. The source is a female donor with breast cancer. Some clones in this sample may be carry-over from other donors' samples. The chain joins TRBV6-6 to TRBJ1-5, with TRBD1 as a possible D gene (6 bases). CDR3 coding DNA: TGTGCCAGCAGTGAATCTAGGGGGGGGGGATATAGCAATCAGCCCCAGCATTTT. The encoded protein is CASSESRGGGYSNQPQHF.